This entry features one TCR beta chain sequence. The sample comes from a study of shared clonotypes between healthy human individuals. Some clones are missing from TCRdb's copy, which holds only in-frame ones; the method was immunoSEQ multiplex PCR. The sample gives about 490,000 clones, 75% to 85% of which show up once; over 10% is in the top ten. The specimen sequenced was PBMCs. This clonotype was sampled from a middle-aged woman in good health. Some clones in this sample may be carry-over from other donors' samples.

The CDR3 loop is CASSPTTGVLVQEQYF. The CDR3 nucleotides are TGTGCCAGCAGTCCTACGACAGGGGTACTCGTTCAAGAGCAGTACTTC. V and J are TRBV28 and TRBJ2-7; 8 bases align to TRBD1. The CDR3 runs 16 residues. J was trimmed by 7 bases and V by 5 bases; bases with no gene match: 16. The V gene's germline CDR1 is MDHEN and CDR2 SYDVKM. Full variable domain (missing parts from reference TRBV28 and TRBJ2-7): DVKVTQSSRYLVKRTGEKVFLECVQDMDHENMFWYRQDPGLGLRLIYFSYDVKMKEKGDIPEGYSVSREKKERFSLILESASTNQTSMYLCASSPTTGVLVQEQYFGPGTRLTVT.